The clone carrying this TCR beta chain showed up just a few times. What it recognizes is unknown. This specimen belongs to a study of T-cell memory formation after mild COVID-19. Regarding the study as a whole: CD4+ contracting clones lay mainly in CM and EM, CD8+ ones in EMRA. Nothing confirmed that second-wave clones peaking on day 37 were specific for SARS-CoV-2.

TCRdb reprocessed the 5' RACE reads with MiXCR, giving one entry per CDR3 protein. Here the sample spans roughly 100,000 distinct CDR3 sequences, roughly 12% being singletons. The V end lost 5 bases, the J end lost 7 bases, and 26 bases lay between the germline ends. Germline-derived CDR1 and CDR2 are SGHAT and FQNNGV. The CDR3 length is 17 residues. The clonotype comes from an adult woman who had mild COVID-19 (a few samples of this study predate the infection). Cell type and time point are not known. This rearrangement joins TRBV11-2 to TRBJ1-2, with a tentative D call TRBD1 (5 bases). The sequenced sample was PBMCs or a T cell subset sorted from them (not recorded which). In DNA, the CDR3 is TGTGCCAGCAGCGATTCCCATAACCAGGGAGCTTGGACTGGCTACACCTTC. Protein: CASSDSHNQGAWTGYTF.